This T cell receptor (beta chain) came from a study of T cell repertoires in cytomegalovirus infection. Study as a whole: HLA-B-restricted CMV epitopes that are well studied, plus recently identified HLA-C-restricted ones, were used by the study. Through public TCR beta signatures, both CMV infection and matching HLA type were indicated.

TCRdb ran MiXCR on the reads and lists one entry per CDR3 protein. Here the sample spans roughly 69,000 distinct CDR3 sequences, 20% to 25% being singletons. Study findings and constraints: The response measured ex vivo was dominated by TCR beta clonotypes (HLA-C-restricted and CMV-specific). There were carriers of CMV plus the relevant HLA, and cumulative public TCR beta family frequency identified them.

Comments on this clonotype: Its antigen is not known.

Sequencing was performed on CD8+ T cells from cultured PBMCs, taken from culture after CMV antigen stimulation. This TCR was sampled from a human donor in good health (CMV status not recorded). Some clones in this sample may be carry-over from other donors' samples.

CDR3 residues: CASSNVGTAAYEQYF. For the CDR3, the DNA is TGTGCCAGCAGCAACGTCGGGACAGCTGCCTACGAGCAGTACTTC. The V gene is TRBV7-9, the J gene TRBJ2-7; 7 bases match TRBD1. The V segment lost 5 bases and the J segment 2 bases; nucleotides outside the gene matches: 9. Germline V gene lookup returns CDR1 SEHNR and CDR2 FQNEAQ (reference sequence). This CDR3 contains 15 residues.